This is a list of T cell receptor beta chains from one sample in a study of blood T cell repertoires in COVID-19. Here immunoSEQ multiplex PCR was the method, and the copy in TCRdb shows in-frame clones only, minus some. The data hold approximately 190,000 clones, with 80% observed a single time. The sample consisted of peripheral blood. The receptors shown here come from a man in his sixties with acute or convalescent COVID-19. CDR3s include the opening cysteine and the closing phenylalanine or tryptophan. A D gene is named only where the DNA matches it firmly. Size is omitted from some rows. Given values are once, few, many or a class for expanded clones.

d_call: -
v_call: TRBV6-5
clone_size: -
j_call: TRBJ2-1
cdr3_length: 12
cdr3_aa: CASRTWKAEQFF
cdr3_nt: TGTGCCAGCAGGACTTGGAAGGCTGAGCAGTTCTTC

d_call: -
v_call: TRBV2
clone_size: -
j_call: TRBJ1-2
cdr3_length: 15
cdr3_aa: CASIPTIGGDYGYTF
cdr3_nt: TGTGCCAGCATTCCCACCATTGGGGGGGACTATGGCTACACCTTC

d_call: -
v_call: TRBV6-5
clone_size: -
j_call: TRBJ2-7
cdr3_length: 14
cdr3_aa: CASSLSGPTYEQYF
cdr3_nt: TGTGCCAGCAGTTTGAGCGGGCCAACCTACGAGCAGTACTTC

d_call: TRBD2
v_call: TRBV4-2
clone_size: -
j_call: TRBJ2-7
cdr3_length: 14
cdr3_aa: CASSQVGEGYEQYF
cdr3_nt: TGTGCCAGCAGCCAAGTGGGGGAGGGCTACGAGCAGTACTTC

d_call: TRBD1
v_call: TRBV5-1
clone_size: -
j_call: TRBJ1-6
cdr3_length: 15
cdr3_aa: CASSSDGQGNSPLHF
cdr3_nt: TGCGCCAGCAGCTCGGACGGACAGGGCAATTCACCCCTCCACTTT

d_call: -
v_call: TRBV13
clone_size: -
j_call: TRBJ2-7
cdr3_length: 17
cdr3_aa: CASSSIHRDTFSYEQYF
cdr3_nt: TGTGCCAGCAGCTCAATCCACCGGGACACCTTCTCCTACGAGCAGTACTTC

d_call: TRBD2
v_call: TRBV7-2
clone_size: -
j_call: TRBJ2-3
cdr3_length: 17
cdr3_aa: CASSSTSGGAGTDTQYF
cdr3_nt: TGTGCCAGCAGCTCCACTAGCGGGGGGGCTGGCACAGATACGCAGTATTTT

d_call: -
v_call: TRBV12-1
clone_size: -
j_call: TRBJ1-4
cdr3_length: 14
cdr3_aa: CASSRQGGREKLFF
cdr3_nt: TGTGCCAGCAGCCGACAGGGAGGACGTGAAAAACTGTTTTTT

d_call: -
v_call: TRBV19
clone_size: -
j_call: TRBJ1-5
cdr3_length: 16
cdr3_aa: CASSIRGGYSNQPQHF
cdr3_nt: TGTGCCAGTAGTATACGGGGGGGTTATAGCAATCAGCCCCAGCATTTT

d_call: -
v_call: TRBV3-1/TRBV3-2
clone_size: once
j_call: TRBJ1-2
cdr3_length: 14
cdr3_aa: CASSQDRANYGYTF
cdr3_nt: TGTGCCAGCAGCCAAGATCGAGCTAACTATGGCTACACCTTC

d_call: -
v_call: TRBV21-1
clone_size: -
j_call: TRBJ2-1
cdr3_length: 15
cdr3_aa: CASSTGTVSYNEQFF
cdr3_nt: TGTGCCAGCAGCACCGGGACAGTATCCTACAATGAGCAGTTCTTC